This T cell receptor beta chain was observed in a study of T-cell memory formation after mild COVID-19. General study points: CD4/CD8 balance characterized clones contracting day 15 to 85, and CD4+ skew characterized later expanders. Researchers report contracting CD4+ clones mostly in CM and EM, with CD8+ clones in EMRA.

5'RACE with constant-segment primers built TCRalpha and TCRbeta cDNA libraries with UMIs. TCRdb re-called the 5' RACE reads through MiXCR, storing one row per CDR3 protein. This table holds roughly 600,000 distinct CDR3 sequences, about a sixth found once. Deletions cut 3 bases from V and 2 bases from J, with 14 bases between. This CDR3 spans 15 amino acids. Germline V gene data show CDR1 as SGHRS and CDR2 as YFSETQ. In regard to this clonotype: The antigen is undetermined.

Sequenced material: PBMCs or a T cell subset sorted from them (not recorded which). The rearrangement uses TRBV5-1 and TRBJ2-5; D gene uncertain. The TCR was taken from an adult woman who had mild COVID-19 (a few samples of this study predate the infection). Cell type and time point are not known. The CDR3 bases are TGCGCCAGCAGCTCAACCCCTACGAATCAAGAGACCCAGTACTTC. As protein: CASSSTPTNQETQYF.